The clone carrying this T cell receptor beta chain was counted many times. Its antigen is undetermined. The CDR3 covers 17 residues. Trimming at V came to 6 bases and at J to 3 bases, leaving 14 bases not matched to a gene. Germline assignment: CDR1 MDHEN and CDR2 SYDVKM. Synthesis of cDNA was performed by 5'RACE using 10-nucleotide random UMIs. Via MiXCR, TCRdb re-called the 5' RACE reads, giving one row per CDR3 protein. The data hold fewer than 90,000 distinct CDR3 sequences, with roughly 10% observed a single time. This sample is drawn from a study of neurological immune-mediated disorders. General study results and limits: CDR3 amino acid sequences found in expanded clones were never shared across subjects, suggesting private repertoires in all groups.

Described time point: longitudinal time-point 1 (baseline). The chain recombines TRBV28 with TRBJ1-1; 9 bases align to TRBD1. This sequence was found in a man aged 30 to 39 in good health. The sequenced material came from PBMCs. This CDR3 is CASSPPLNRGLHTEAFF. The CDR3 coding sequence is TGTGCCAGCAGCCCCCCCCTCAACAGGGGGCTGCACACTGAAGCTTTCTTT. Complete variable domain (other parts from reference TRBV28 and TRBJ1-1): DVKVTQSSRYLVKRTGEKVFLECVQDMDHENMFWYRQDPGLGLRLIYFSYDVKMKEKGDIPEGYSVSREKKERFSLILESASTNQTSMYLCASSPPLNRGLHTEAFFGQGTRLTVV.